These 32 T cell receptor beta chains came from one sample sequenced in a study of vaccination effects on CD4 cells after COVID-19. This table comes from immunoSEQ multiplex PCR, and its TCRdb copy is limited to in-frame clones, with some not included. In the table there are about 66,000 clones, less than 85% of which are singletons. Their target antigens are unknown. The culture ran for about 10 days, and then CD4+ T cells were isolated. Participants were vaccinated with two doses of either the BNT162b2 or mRNA-1273 vaccine. The sequenced sample was CD4+ T cells from PBMCs cultured without peptide, obtained after COVID-19 vaccination. Every receptor here comes from a human donor who received a COVID-19 vaccine.

The gene calls are TRBV20-1 and TRBJ1-5; D is perhaps TRBD1 (6 bases). The germline V gene has CDR1 DFQATT and CDR2 SNEGSKA (reference sequence). CDR3 length: 14 amino acids. Deletions cut 3 bases from V and 0 bases from J, with 9 bases between. The CDR3 DNA is TGCAGTGCTAGTGGGGGGGCTAGCAATCAGCCCCAGCATTTT. Amino acid sequence: CSASGGASNQPQHF.

The genes are TRBV28 and TRBJ1-1; no reliable D call. The CDR3 runs 13 residues. V lost 8 bases and J lost 0, with 10 bases in between. Germline loops: CDR1 MDHEN, CDR2 SYDVKM. CDR3 sequence: CASVLIMNTEAFF. CDR3 in DNA: TGTGCCAGCGTCCTCATTATGAACACTGAAGCTTTCTTT.

The chain employs TRBV4-1 and TRBJ1-1; D remains unclear. V was pared by 3 bases and J by 3 bases, with 26 bases between. CDR1 MGHRA and CDR2 YSYEKL come from the germline V gene. This CDR3 region has 19 residues. CDR3 coding DNA: TGCGCCAGCAGCCATACCACCCTCCAGGCTCCCACCGTGGACACTGAAGCTTTCTTT. This translates into CASSHTTLQAPTVDTEAFF.

The J gene is TRBJ2-4, the V gene TRBV6-5; D is undetermined. V dropped 6 bases and J dropped 0 bases, with 9 bases sitting between them. The length of the CDR3 is 14 residues. Per germline, CDR1 MNHEY and CDR2 SVGAGI. The CDR3 protein is CASRYLLAKNIQYF. The CDR3 DNA sequence: TGTGCCAGCAGATACCTCCTAGCCAAAAACATTCAGTACTTC.

The gene calls are TRBV12-5 and TRBJ1-5; 10 bases line up with TRBD1. V dropped 6 bases and J dropped 6; count of bases not matched to a gene: 5. Germline V CDR1 and CDR2: LGHNT, FRNRAP. This CDR3 region has 14 residues. In nucleotides, the CDR3 is TGTGCTAGTGGCCCGGGACAGGGGAGTCAGCCCCAGCATTTT. Protein product: CASGPGQGSQPQHF.

The table lists this clone with a few counts. The rearrangement joins TRBV9 to TRBJ1-3, with D perhaps matching TRBD1 (5 bases). The ends were cut back, 1 base at V and 1 base at J, with 9 bases in the middle. The CDR3 extends over 15 amino acids. CDR1 is SGDLS, CDR2 YYNGEE, per germline. The CDR3 protein is CASSVSGTSGNTIYF. CDR3 nucleotide sequence: TGTGCCAGCAGCGTATCTGGGACTTCTGGAAACACCATATATTTT. Variable domain in full (rest from reference TRBV9 and TRBJ1-3): DSGVTQTPKHLITATGQRVTLRCSPRSGDLSVYWYQQSLDQGLQFLIQYYNGEERAKGNILERFSAQQFPDLHSELNLSSLELGDSALYFCASSVSGTSGNTIYFGEGSWLTVV.

The rearrangement links TRBV6-1 to TRBJ2-3; D possibly uses TRBD1 or TRBD2 (5 bases each). Looked up from germline, CDR1 is MNHNS and CDR2 is SASEGT. V lost 1 base and J 2 bases, leaving 13 bases between the germline ends. The CDR3 extends over 16 amino acids. The CDR3 sequence is CASSEEWWGTTDTQYF. In DNA, the CDR3 is TGTGCCAGCAGTGAAGAGTGGTGGGGGACCACAGATACGCAGTATTTT.

J is TRBJ1-5 and V is TRBV9; 7 nucleotides agree with TRBD1. The CDR3 covers 14 residues. Germline CDR1 reads SGDLS; CDR2 reads YYNGEE. Trimming cost V 2 bases and J 7 bases; bases outside gene matches: 6. The CDR3 spells CASSVDRVGQPQHF. For the CDR3, the DNA is TGTGCCAGCAGCGTTGACAGGGTAGGACAGCCCCAGCATTTT.

This clone was recorded once. The chain has TRBV7-3 and TRBJ2-1; 13 bases match TRBD2. The CDR3 sequence is 16 residues long. Unmatched junction bases numbered 5, after V lost 0 bases and J lost 9 bases. Germline CDR1 SGHTA, CDR2 FQGTGA. In DNA, the CDR3 is TGTGCCAGCAGCTTAACGGCACTAGCGGGGGGGGGTGAGCAGTTCTTC. It encodes CASSLTALAGGGEQFF.

This chain connects TRBV6-2 or TRBV6-3 to TRBJ2-3; D is unresolved. This CDR3 has 16 residues. The germline gives CDR1 MNHEY, CDR2 SVGEGT. Trimming shortened V by 2 bases and J by 1 base, and 13 bases separated the two germline ends. CDR3 sequence (DNA): TGTGCCAGCAGTTACAGGGCCCAACTCGGCACAGATACGCAGTATTTT. Translating it yields CASSYRAQLGTDTQYF.

The chain carries TRBV5-5 and TRBJ1-4; D remains unclear. CDR1 is SGHKS, CDR2 YYEKEE, per germline (reference sequence). Trimming shortened V by 1 base and J by 8 bases, and 15 bases separated the two germline ends. CDR3 length: 15 residues. CDR3 coding DNA: TGTGCCAGCAGCTTGAGTCGGGCAGTTCAAGAAAAACTGTTTTTT. Translation: CASSLSRAVQEKLFF. The full variable domain, its missing parts supplied by reference TRBV5-5 and TRBJ1-4, is DAGVTQSPTHLIKTRGQQVTLRCSPISGHKSVSWYQQVLGQGPQFIFQYYEKEERGRGNFPDRFSARQFPNYSSELNVNALLLGDSALYLCASSLSRAVQEKLFFGSGTQLSVL.

J is TRBJ1-5 and V is TRBV27, with TRBD1 matching over 7 bases. CDR3 size: 12 residues. Germline lookup yields CDR1 MNHEY and CDR2 SMNVEV (reference sequence). Losses at the gene ends were 7 bases for V and 9 bases for J; bases not matched to a gene: 6. DNA of the CDR3: TGTGCCAGCACGACAGGGACTAGGCCCCAGCATTTT. It is translated as CASTTGTRPQHF.

The chain has TRBV19 and TRBJ2-3, with unresolved D. This CDR3 region has 12 residues. V gave up 10 bases and J gave up 2 bases, with 10 bases separating them. Germline V gives CDR1 LNHDA, CDR2 SQIVND (reference sequence). The CDR3 sequence: CATRSPTDTQYF. The DNA for the CDR3 is TGTGCCACTAGGTCGCCCACAGATACGCAGTATTTT.

The rearrangement uses TRBV9 and TRBJ2-1, with D perhaps TRBD2 (6 bases). This CDR3 has 13 residues. The germline V gene encodes CDR1 SGDLS and CDR2 YYNGEE. Trimming removed 3 bases at V and 10 bases at J, with 14 bases between. The CDR3 reads CASSGAGLTEQFF. DNA of the CDR3: TGTGCCAGCAGCGGAGCGGGCCTTACAGAGCAGTTCTTC.

The chain uses TRBV5-1 and TRBJ1-2; TRBD1 agrees at 9 bases. The V gene's germline CDR1 is SGHRS and CDR2 YFSETQ. With V trimmed by 5 bases and J by 7 bases, 18 bases remained unmatched. This CDR3 has 17 amino acids. DNA for the CDR3: TGCGCCAGCAGAGTTCCCACAGGGGGCTTGGAACCTGGTGGCTACACCTTC. This sequence encodes CASRVPTGGLEPGGYTF.

This sequence joins TRBV5-1 and TRBJ1-3; D not resolved. Deletions cut 1 base from V and 3 bases from J, with 14 bases between. The CDR3 runs to 16 residues. Germline V gene data show CDR1 as SGHRS and CDR2 as YFSETQ. The CDR3 nucleotides are TGCGCCAGCAGCTTGATAGGTGGCGTCGGTGGAAACACCATATATTTT. This sequence encodes CASSLIGGVGGNTIYF.

The chain combines TRBV14 with TRBJ2-3, with TRBD2 matching 10 bases. The CDR3 contains 15 residues. Trimming removed 4 bases from V and 4 bases from J; junction bases left unmatched: 5. The germline V gene encodes CDR1 SGHDN and CDR2 FVKESK. The CDR3 DNA sequence: TGTGCCAGCAGCCCTAGCGGGGGACGTCCAGATACGCAGTATTTT. This gives the protein CASSPSGGRPDTQYF.

This sequence joins TRBV2 and TRBJ1-4; D gene ambiguous. Germline lookup yields CDR1 SNHLY and CDR2 FYNNEI. The CDR3 consists of 14 residues. Trimming stripped 4 bases from V and 3 bases from J, with 9 bases between. As DNA, the CDR3 is TGTGCCAGCAGTGTGCTCAAGGCTAATGAAAAACTGTTTTTT. It specifies CASSVLKANEKLFF.

V usage is TRBV4-1 and J usage is TRBJ2-7; 8 bases align to TRBD2. J lost 3 bases, V lost 4 bases, and 2 bases had no gene match. This CDR3 is 13 amino acids long. Germline lookup yields CDR1 MGHRA and CDR2 YSYEKL. CDR3 protein: CASSPGLGYEQYV. CDR3 in DNA: TGCGCCAGCAGCCCGGGACTAGGCTACGAGCAGTACGTC.

This chain connects TRBV3-1 (or the pseudogene TRBV3-2) to TRBJ2-3, with D tentatively TRBD1 (6 bases). This CDR3 is 16 amino acids long. Germline V gives CDR1 LGHDT, CDR2 YNNKEL (reference sequence). V gave up 3 bases and J gave up 4 bases, with 17 bases separating them. As DNA, the CDR3 is TGTGCCAGCAGCCAGATACAGGGTTTATCAGCAGATACGCAGTATTTT. Amino acids: CASSQIQGLSADTQYF.

The V and J genes are TRBV18 and TRBJ2-5; TRBD1 matches at 8 bases. There are 14 residues in the CDR3. J was trimmed by 0 bases and V by 4 bases; bases with no gene match: 1. Per the germline V gene, CDR1 is KGHSH and CDR2 is LQKENI. CDR3 nucleotides: TGTGCCAGCTCACAGGACAGGGACCAAGAGACCCAGTACTTC. Its protein product is CASSQDRDQETQYF.

This clone has a single count. This chain connects TRBV18 to TRBJ1-1; TRBD1 might be the D (6 bases). This CDR3 spans 15 amino acids. Between the trimmed V and J ends, which lost 3 bases and 2 bases, there was a span of 13 bases. Germline CDR1 reads KGHSH; CDR2 reads LQKENI. Here the CDR3 reads CASSPQQGINTEAFF. As DNA, the CDR3 is TGTGCCAGCTCACCTCAACAGGGCATCAACACTGAAGCTTTCTTT.

The table lists this clone with a count of one. This rearrangement joins TRBV9 to TRBJ1-4; no reliable D call. The CDR3 is 14 residues long. V lost 4 bases to trimming and J lost 8 bases, with 15 bases between them. Germline-derived CDR1 and CDR2 are SGDLS and YYNGEE. This CDR3 reads CASSPRRGREKLFF. The CDR3 nucleotides read TGTGCCAGCAGCCCCCGGCGGGGAAGGGAAAAACTGTTTTTT. Based on the CDR3 plus reference TRBV9 and TRBJ1-4, the full variable domain is DSGVTQTPKHLITATGQRVTLRCSPRSGDLSVYWYQQSLDQGLQFLIQYYNGEERAKGNILERFSAQQFPDLHSELNLSSLELGDSALYFCASSPRRGREKLFFGSGTQLSVL.

The chain joins TRBV18 to TRBJ2-5, with a tentative D call TRBD2 (5 bases). This CDR3 has 14 amino acids. Germline CDR1 is KGHSH and CDR2 is LQKENI. Trimming pared 2 bases from V and 1 base from J, leaving 8 bases between. CDR3 bases: TGTGCCAGCTCACCAGGGCTAGCCCAAGAGACCCAGTACTTC. It yields the protein CASSPGLAQETQYF.

This clone is a singleton in its sample. The gene calls are TRBV12-3 or TRBV12-4 and TRBJ1-2, with D perhaps matching TRBD1 (5 bases). The CDR3 extends over 13 amino acids. V was clipped by 3 bases and J by 8 bases, with 13 bases between them. CDR3 nucleotides: TGTGCCAGCAGTTTCTCCGGGACGCGGGGCTACACCTTC. As protein: CASSFSGTRGYTF.

The rearrangement links TRBV7-3 to TRBJ2-3, with 13 bases fitting TRBD2. CDR3 size: 15 residues. V lost 4 bases, J lost 4 bases, and 2 bases stayed unmatched. CDR1 is SGHTA and CDR2 is FQGTGA in the germline V gene. The CDR3: CASSSGLAGADTQYF. The CDR3, as DNA: TGTGCCAGCAGCTCCGGACTAGCGGGGGCAGATACGCAGTATTTT.

This chain uses TRBV19 with TRBJ1-1; D is unclear. Germline CDR1 reads LNHDA; CDR2 reads SQIVND (reference sequence). Trimming removed 3 bases from V and 4 bases from J, with 6 bases in between. The CDR3 sequence is 12 residues long. DNA of the CDR3: TGTGCCAGTAGTATGTTGGGCACTGAAGCTTTCTTT. Translation gives CASSMLGTEAFF.

The V call is TRBV30, the J call TRBJ2-1, with D possibly called TRBD1 or TRBD2 (5 bases each). The V and J ends lost 2 bases and 6 bases respectively, with 20 bases between them. Germline CDR1 and CDR2: GTSNPN and SVGIG (reference sequence). The CDR3 totals 16 residues. CDR3 loop: CAWSSRGAGLLNEQFF. Written as DNA, the CDR3 is TGTGCCTGGAGTTCCCGGGGCGCGGGCCTTCTCAATGAGCAGTTCTTC.

This clone appeared a single time. The V and J genes are TRBV28 and TRBJ1-5, with D hard to call. V was trimmed by 6 bases and J by 0 bases, leaving 27 bases between them. Per the germline V gene, CDR1 is MDHEN and CDR2 is SYDVKM. The CDR3 runs to 20 residues. CDR3 residues: CASSIWSPFQDFDSNQPQHF. CDR3 coding DNA: TGTGCCAGCAGCATTTGGTCCCCCTTTCAGGATTTCGATAGCAATCAGCCCCAGCATTTT.

The chain combines TRBV2 with TRBJ2-7; 10 bases map to TRBD1. Germline CDR1 and CDR2: SNHLY and FYNNEI. The CDR3 loop spans 13 amino acids. The V segment lost 6 bases and the J segment 3 bases; nucleotides outside the gene matches: 2. The CDR3 is CASSRTGGYEQYV. The CDR3 DNA follows: TGTGCCAGCAGCCGGACAGGGGGCTACGAGCAGTACGTC.

The V call is TRBV10-1, the J call TRBJ2-4; D is possibly TRBD1 (6 bases). Looked up from germline, CDR1 is WNHNN and CDR2 is SYGVQD (reference sequence). The V and J ends lost 2 bases and 5 bases respectively, with 16 bases between them. The CDR3 runs 16 residues. CDR3 protein: CASSERPGPGENIQYF. The CDR3 DNA sequence: TGCGCCAGCAGTGAGAGGCCGGGACCAGGGGAAAACATTCAGTACTTC.

The chain joins TRBV2 to TRBJ2-3, with TRBD2 matching 12 bases. CDR1 and CDR2 (germline): SNHLY, FYNNEI. The CDR3 is 19 residues long. V gave up 8 bases and J gave up 0 bases; unmatched junction bases: 15. Written as DNA, the CDR3 is TGTGCCAGCGGAGGACCGGGACTAGCGGGTTACACTAGCACAGATACGCAGTATTTT. Protein sequence: CASGGPGLAGYTSTDTQYF.